The 22 T cell receptor beta chains below all came from one sample that was sequenced in a study of graft-versus-host responses after intestinal transplantation. Assay used: immunoSEQ multiplex PCR; TCRdb lists only in-frame clones, some missing. The data show tens of thousands of clones, around 90% seen once. Antigens for these TCRs are unknown. Sequencing used unstimulated CD4+ T cells sorted from spleen or lymph node cells, obtained before transplant. These receptors came from a human donor who was the organ donor for an intestinal transplant.

This sequence joins TRBV25-1 and TRBJ2-5; no firm D call. CDR1 is MGHDK, CDR2 SYGVNS, per germline. The V end was cut by 2 bases, the J end by 7 bases, with 5 bases between. This CDR3 has 11 residues. Here the CDR3 DNA reads TGTGCCAGCAGTGAAATATGGACCCAGTACTTC. This codes for CASSEIWTQYF.

The chain carries TRBV7-3 and TRBJ2-1, with D perhaps TRBD1 (5 bases). Germline V CDR1 and CDR2: SGHTA, FQGTGA. This CDR3 is built from 15 residues. Trimming removed 5 bases from V and 0 bases from J, with 11 bases in between. CDR3 amino acids: CASSNQGSSYNEQFF. DNA for the CDR3: TGTGCCAGCAGCAATCAGGGCAGCTCCTACAATGAGCAGTTCTTC.

This chain joins TRBV25-1 and TRBJ2-1; D perhaps matches TRBD2 (7 bases). V shed 2 bases and J shed 1 base, with 12 bases lying between them. The germline V gene encodes CDR1 MGHDK and CDR2 SYGVNS. This CDR3 has 16 amino acids. The CDR3 here is CASSEPGGRSYNEQFF. The DNA of the CDR3 is TGTGCCAGCAGTGAACCGGGGGGCCGATCCTACAATGAGCAGTTCTTC.

In this sample, this clone turned up once. The rearrangement uses TRBV18 and TRBJ1-4; D perhaps matches TRBD1 (6 bases). V gave up 3 bases and J gave up 5 bases, with 16 bases separating them. Germline V gene data show CDR1 as KGHSH and CDR2 as LQKENI. This CDR3 is built from 16 residues. DNA for the CDR3: TGTGCCAGCTCACCGAGATTCAGGGGCTCAAATGAAAAACTGTTTTTT. Its protein product is CASSPRFRGSNEKLFF.

The chain recombines TRBV19 with TRBJ1-2, with D possibly being TRBD1 (5 bases). Trimming cost V 5 bases and J 7 bases, with 14 bases left between them. The germline CDR1 and CDR2 sequences are LNHDA and SQIVND (reference sequence). The CDR3 length is 13 residues. CDR3 DNA: TGTGCCAGTAGTGTGGGGGGATCTATTGGCTACACCTTC. Encoded protein: CASSVGGSIGYTF.

J is TRBJ1-2 and V is TRBV5-1; TRBD1 aligns across 7 bases. The CDR3 is made up of 13 amino acids. Trimming cost V 4 bases and J 4 bases; bases outside gene matches: 4. Per germline, CDR1 SGHRS and CDR2 YFSETQ. The CDR3 region has the DNA TGCGCCAGCAGCCAGGGACAGATCTATGGCTACACCTTC. Translating it yields CASSQGQIYGYTF.

The chain is built from TRBV7-9 and TRBJ1-2; possible D gene TRBD1, 5 bases. The germline CDR1 and CDR2 sequences are SEHNR and FQNEAQ (reference sequence). The CDR3 contains 11 residues. The ends were cut back, 5 bases at V and 7 bases at J, with 8 bases in the middle. CDR3 sequence (DNA): TGTGCCAGCAGCCCTCAGGGTGGCTACACCTTC. It translates to CASSPQGGYTF.

The chain joins TRBV5-1 to TRBJ2-3, with TRBD2 matching over 7 bases. The V segment lost 1 base and the J segment 0 bases; nucleotides outside the gene matches: 5. This CDR3 spans 16 amino acids. CDR1 and CDR2 (germline): SGHRS, YFSETQ. In DNA, the CDR3 is TGCGCCAGCAGCTTGCCGTCGGGGGGAAGCACAGATACGCAGTATTTT. Translating it yields CASSLPSGGSTDTQYF.

The chain employs TRBV28 and TRBJ2-7, with 8 bases aligning to TRBD2. Germline lookup yields CDR1 MDHEN and CDR2 SYDVKM. The CDR3 has 13 amino acids. V lost 10 bases and J lost 3; bases outside the gene matches: 8. The CDR3 loop reads CATDRGTSYEQYF. In nucleotides, the CDR3 is TGTGCCACCGACCGTGGGACTAGCTACGAGCAGTACTTC.

The CDR3 nucleotides are TGTGCCTGGAGTGATCCGGGAGTCAGAGGCCAGCCCCAGCATTTT. Translation gives CAWSDPGVRGQPQHF. This chain connects TRBV30 to TRBJ1-5; no firm D call. CDR1 is GTSNPN, CDR2 SVGIG, per germline (reference sequence). Trimming cost V 1 base and J 7 bases, with 17 bases left between them. The CDR3 runs 15 residues.

The chain recombines TRBV6-1 with TRBJ2-1, with 9 bases aligning to TRBD2. With 3 bases clipped from V and 2 bases from J, the junction kept 5 bases outside the gene matches. The CDR3 covers 16 residues. In germline, CDR1 is MNHNS, CDR2 SASEGT. CDR3 in amino acids: CASSEFGGGAYNEQFF. The CDR3 DNA is TGTGCCAGCAGTGAGTTTGGCGGGGGGGCCTACAATGAGCAGTTCTTC.

This rearrangement joins TRBV4-1 to TRBJ2-7, with TRBD2 matching 9 bases. Germline CDR1 and CDR2: MGHRA and YSYEKL. The V and J ends lost 2 bases and 2 bases, in that order; junction bases with no gene match: 7. CDR3 length: 16 residues. In nucleotides, the CDR3 is TGCGCCAGCAGCCAATGGCCTAGCGGGACTACCTACGAGCAGTACTTC. Protein sequence: CASSQWPSGTTYEQYF.

The chain combines TRBV19 with TRBJ1-6; weak D call: TRBD1 (6 bases). CDR1 and CDR2 (germline): LNHDA, SQIVND (reference sequence). With 1 base removed from V and 4 bases from J, the gap between germline ends came to 11 bases. The CDR3 has 16 amino acids. The DNA of the CDR3 is TGTGCCAGTAGTATAGGACAGGATCTTTATAATTCACCCCTCCACTTT. Protein: CASSIGQDLYNSPLHF.

This clone appeared a few times. The rearrangement uses TRBV4-1 and TRBJ1-3; TRBD1 is a possible D gene (5 bases). This CDR3 comprises 16 residues. Per the germline V gene, CDR1 is MGHRA and CDR2 is YSYEKL. V was shortened by 0 bases and J by 2 bases, with 11 bases between the two germline ends. CDR3 in amino acids: CASSQDMTVPGNTIYF. The CDR3 region has the DNA TGCGCCAGCAGCCAAGATATGACAGTACCTGGAAACACCATATATTTT.

The chain couples TRBV4-2 to TRBJ2-3; D possibly corresponds to TRBD2 (5 bases). Germline V gene sequence: CDR1 LGHNA, CDR2 YNFKEQ. The CDR3 covers 16 residues. The V end lost 0 bases, the J end lost 10 bases, and 20 bases lay between the germline ends. CDR3 residues: CASSQDMVLVASAQYF. In DNA, the CDR3 is TGTGCCAGCAGCCAAGATATGGTACTAGTCGCTTCGGCGCAGTATTTT.

The chain links TRBV30 to TRBJ1-6; D gene uncertain. The germline V gene has CDR1 GTSNPN and CDR2 SVGIG (reference sequence). Deletions cut 0 bases from V and 0 bases from J, with 21 bases between. This CDR3 contains 20 residues. Here the CDR3 reads CAWSVHKSGPGVSYNSPLHF. The CDR3 coding sequence is TGTGCCTGGAGTGTGCATAAGAGCGGACCCGGCGTCTCCTATAATTCACCCCTCCACTTT.

The rearrangement joins TRBV11-2 to TRBJ2-7, with D possibly TRBD1 on 5 matching bases. V was pared by 5 bases and J by 7 bases, with 12 bases between. The length of the CDR3 is 12 residues. From germline, CDR1 is SGHAT and CDR2 FQNNGV. CDR3 amino acids: CASSQDIGEQYF. In DNA form, the CDR3 reads TGTGCCAGCAGCCAGGACATCGGTGAGCAGTACTTC.

V and J are TRBV6-5 and TRBJ2-7; 7 nucleotides agree with TRBD2. This CDR3 is built from 13 residues. CDR1 MNHEY and CDR2 SVGAGI come from the germline V gene. The trim removed 6 bases at V and 3 bases at J, leaving 5 bases unmatched. CDR3 DNA: TGTGCCAGCAGACCCCCGGGGGGCTACGAGCAGTACTTC. This codes for CASRPPGGYEQYF.

This clone was observed once. The V call is TRBV5-1, the J call TRBJ2-1; D not certain. This CDR3 has 15 residues. V dropped 0 bases and J dropped 0 bases, with 7 bases sitting between them. CDR1 and CDR2 from the germline V gene are SGHRS and YFSETQ. The CDR3 reads CASSLAESSYNEQFF. CDR3 DNA: TGCGCCAGCAGCTTGGCGGAGAGCTCCTACAATGAGCAGTTCTTC.

This clone has just one count. This sequence joins TRBV10-3 and TRBJ2-7; 8 bases match TRBD2. V was clipped by 7 bases and J by 6 bases; unmatched bases: 5. CDR1 and CDR2 (germline): ENHRY, SYGVKD. CDR3 size: 12 residues. The CDR3 nucleotides are TGTGCCATCAATAGCGGGGCTGCCGAGCAGTACTTC. This sequence encodes CAINSGAAEQYF.

V is TRBV10-3 and J is TRBJ1-3; D is unclear. Germline CDR1 is ENHRY and CDR2 is SYGVKD. V lost 10 bases and J 0 bases, leaving 7 bases between the germline ends. This CDR3 contains 12 residues. DNA of the CDR3: TGTGCCACCCTTCGCTCTGGAAACACCATATATTTT. It codes for CATLRSGNTIYF.

The chain employs TRBV6-6 and TRBJ1-2, with D possibly matching TRBD1 (5 bases). Per germline, CDR1 MNHNY and CDR2 SVGAGI (reference sequence). This CDR3 has 14 residues. The V gene lost 0 bases and the J gene lost 7 bases, with 12 bases spanning the gap. The DNA for the CDR3 is TGTGCCAGCAGTTACTCTGATACCGGGGGTGGCTACACCTTC. Translated, it gives CASSYSDTGGGYTF.